The rows below give T cell receptor beta chains drawn from one sample of a study of T cells in Graves' hyperthyroidism and ophthalmopathy. TCRdb reprocessed the multiplex PCR reads with MiXCR, giving one entry per CDR3 protein. The sample has roughly 580,000 distinct CDR3 sequences; about 14% are singletons. Sequencing input: blood. These receptors were collected from a woman aged 30 to 39 with Graves' hyperthyroidism that later progressed to Graves' ophthalmopathy. CDR3s include the opening cysteine and the closing phenylalanine or tryptophan. A D gene is named only where the DNA matches it firmly. Expanded clones get a size class; other rows say once, few or many, or leave the size out.

D	V	size	J	DNA	CDR3
-	TRBV7-2	many	TRBJ2-1	TGTGCCAGCAGCCTACTGACAGGCCGCCTTCTAAATGAGCAGTTCTTC	CASSLLTGRLLNEQFF
-	TRBV10-3	many	TRBJ2-1	TGTGCCATCAGTGAGTCGGCGCTACCCCATGAGCAGTTCTTC	CAISESALPHEQFF
-	TRBV28	few	TRBJ1-1	TGTGCCAGCAACCTAGACCTTTCGCACAGAAACACTGAAGCTTTCTTT	CASNLDLSHRNTEAFF
TRBD2	TRBV20-1	-	TRBJ2-7	TGCAGTGCTATTAACTCCGGGGGGAGGTACTCCTACGAGCAGTACTTC	CSAINSGGRYSYEQYF
-	TRBV12-3/TRBV12-4	many	TRBJ2-7	TGTGCCAGCAGTTTCTCCAGGAATTCCGAGCAGTACTTC	CASSFSRNSEQYF
-	TRBV19	many	TRBJ2-7	TGTGCCAGTAGTATAGATGGCTCAACCTACGAGCAGTACTTC	CASSIDGSTYEQYF
-	TRBV6-5	few	TRBJ1-4	TGTGCCAGCAGTTACTCGACGGAGGGAACTAATGAAAAACTGTTTTTT	CASSYSTEGTNEKLFF
-	TRBV20-1	-	TRBJ1-2	TGCAGTGCCGCTATGGGGGATGGCTACACCTTC	CSAAMGDGYTF
TRBD2	TRBV24-1	-	TRBJ2-2	TGTGCCACCAGGGGACTAGCGGGAGACACCGGGGAGCTGTTTTTT	CATRGLAGDTGELFF
-	TRBV15	-	TRBJ2-3	TGTGCCACCAGCCTAAATAAACTAGTTCGGGGGACAGATACGCAGTATTTT	CATSLNKLVRGTDTQYF
-	TRBV19	-	TRBJ2-3	TGTGCCAGTACCCCGGGAGGACAGTGGGCAGATACGCAGTATTTT	CASTPGGQWADTQYF
-	TRBV25-1	many	TRBJ2-5	TGTGCCAGCAGTAAACCGGGAACAAAAGAGACCCAGTACTTC	CASSKPGTKETQYF
-	TRBV19	many	TRBJ1-4	TGTGCCAGTAGTCTTGGACAGTTTGGCGATGAAAAACTGTTTTTT	CASSLGQFGDEKLFF
-	TRBV20-1	many	TRBJ2-1	TGCAGTGCTCCTCCGCCTCTAGGTCACGAGCAGTTCTTC	CSAPPPLGHEQFF
-	TRBV29-1	-	TRBJ2-1	TGCAGCGTTGCAGGTGGGGTCCTCAATGAGCAGTTCTTC	CSVAGGVLNEQFF
-	TRBV27	many	TRBJ1-4	TGTGCCAGCAGGGACATTAATAGTGAAAAACTGTTTTTT	CASRDINSEKLFF